One and the same sample provided the 27 T cell receptor beta chains below, sequenced in a study of blood T cell repertoires in COVID-19. Profiling relied on immunoSEQ multiplex PCR, and the TCRdb table lists in-frame clones only, not all of them. The sample holds 200,000 to 300,000 clones, approximately 90% seen once. The sequencing sample was made of peripheral blood. Receptor source: a woman between 40 and 50 years old with acute or convalescent COVID-19.

The chain couples TRBV30 to TRBJ2-2; no definite D call. V shed 0 bases and J shed 3 bases, with 11 bases lying between them. This CDR3 is 15 amino acids long. The germline gives CDR1 GTSNPN, CDR2 SVGIG (reference sequence). CDR3 in amino acids: CAWSVIVTDTGELFF. The DNA of the CDR3 is TGTGCCTGGAGTGTAATAGTAACAGACACCGGGGAGCTGTTTTTT. The full variable domain, with the rest looked up from reference TRBV30 and TRBJ2-2, is SQTIHQWPATLVQPVGSPLSLECTVEGTSNPNLYWYRQAAGRGLQLLFYSVGIGQISSEVPQNLSASRPQDRQFILSSKKLLLSDSGFYLCAWSVIVTDTGELFFGEGSRLTVL.

The CDR3 coding sequence is TGTGCCAGCAGTGTGGGACAGGGGAGTGGAAACACCATATATTTT. Translating gives CASSVGQGSGNTIYF. The rearrangement links TRBV2 to TRBJ1-3; 10 bases agree with TRBD1. V lost 4 bases to trimming and J lost 3 bases; unmatched junction nucleotides: 3. CDR3 length equals 15 residues. Germline assignment: CDR1 SNHLY and CDR2 FYNNEI. Filled out from reference TRBV2 and TRBJ1-3, the complete variable domain reads EPEVTQTPSHQVTQMGQEVILRCVPISNHLYFYWYRQILGQKVEFLVSFYNNEISEKSEIFDDQFSVERPDGSNFTLKIRSTKLEDSAMYFCASSVGQGSGNTIYFGEGSWLTVV.

The chain links TRBV12-3 or TRBV12-4 to TRBJ1-2, with TRBD1 matching 7 bases. Trimming cost V 5 bases and J 7 bases; bases outside gene matches: 7. The CDR3 is made up of 13 amino acids. CDR3 amino acids: CASSSGTVGGYTF. The DNA for the CDR3 is TGTGCCAGCAGTAGTGGGACAGTTGGTGGCTACACCTTC.

The gene calls are TRBV27 and TRBJ1-6, with D tentatively TRBD1 (6 bases). Per the germline V gene, CDR1 is MNHEY and CDR2 is SMNVEV (reference sequence). Trimming took off 5 bases at V and 1 base at J, with 12 bases between the two ends. The CDR3 is 16 residues long. CDR3 in amino acids: CASSPVRGSYNSPLHF. The DNA of the CDR3 is TGTGCCAGCAGTCCCGTGAGGGGGTCCTATAATTCACCCCTCCACTTT.

The CDR3 nucleotides read TGTGCCAGCAGCTTAAATGCCCCAGGGGTCAGGGGATATGGCTACACCTTC. Protein: CASSLNAPGVRGYGYTF. J is TRBJ1-2 and V is TRBV7-3; D may be TRBD1 (6 bases). The V gene lost 1 base and the J gene lost 5 bases, with 20 bases spanning the gap. CDR1 is SGHTA, CDR2 FQGTGA, per germline. CDR3 length equals 17 residues.

This sequence joins TRBV20-1 and TRBJ1-2, with a possible D match to TRBD1 (5 bases). Germline V gene lookup returns CDR1 DFQATT and CDR2 SNEGSKA (reference sequence). V was cut by 6 bases and J by 13 bases, with 18 bases left in between. CDR3 length equals 11 residues. CDR3 loop: CSAYSRGGGTF. CDR3 bases: TGCAGTGCGTATAGCCGGGGGGGTGGCACCTTC.

The CDR3 reads CASSPIDRAERGYTF. CDR3 in DNA: TGTGCCAGCTCACCGATCGACAGGGCAGAACGTGGCTACACCTTC. The rearrangement joins TRBV18 to TRBJ1-2, with TRBD1 matching 7 bases. The CDR3 is 15 amino acids. CDR1 and CDR2 (germline): KGHSH, LQKENI. V was pared by 3 bases and J by 7 bases, with 11 bases of the junction left unmatched.

The chain recombines TRBV3-1 (or the pseudogene TRBV3-2) with TRBJ2-1, with 12 bases identical to TRBD2. The CDR3 covers 15 residues. Germline CDR1 reads LGHDT; CDR2 reads YNNKEL (reference sequence). The junction had 3 bases not matched to a gene; V was cut back by 4 bases and J by 5 bases. The CDR3 region has the DNA TGTGCCAGCAGCCCGGGACTAGCGGGTAACAATGAGCAGTTCTTC. The encoded protein is CASSPGLAGNNEQFF.

This rearrangement joins TRBV10-3 to TRBJ2-3, with TRBD2 matching 9 bases. V lost 10 bases to trimming and J lost 1 base; unmatched junction nucleotides: 6. Germline CDR1 ENHRY, CDR2 SYGVKD. This CDR3 is 14 amino acids long. CDR3 region: CATQSSGGTDTQYF. In DNA, the CDR3 is TGTGCCACCCAATCTAGCGGGGGCACAGATACGCAGTATTTT.

This chain connects TRBV2 to TRBJ2-3; D not resolved. Trimming cost V 4 bases and J 10 bases, with 12 bases left between them. Germline CDR1 is SNHLY and CDR2 is FYNNEI. The CDR3 consists of 12 residues. CDR3 region: CASSVTIASQYF. CDR3 bases: TGTGCCAGCAGTGTCACTATTGCATCGCAGTATTTT.

This sequence joins TRBV18 and TRBJ1-2; no clear D. Trimming cost V 4 bases and J 3 bases, with 3 bases left between them. The CDR3 spans 11 residues. Germline lookup yields CDR1 KGHSH and CDR2 LQKENI. CDR3 loop: CASSRDYGYTF. The CDR3 DNA sequence: TGTGCCAGCTCACGCGACTATGGCTACACCTTC.

V usage is TRBV4-1 and J usage is TRBJ1-2, with TRBD1 identical over 8 bases. CDR3 size: 12 residues. Germline V gene data show CDR1 as MGHRA and CDR2 as YSYEKL. The junction had 5 bases not matched to a gene; V was cut back by 9 bases and J by 5 bases. The CDR3 DNA reads TGCGCCAGTAAGGACAGGGATTATGGCTACACCTTC. This translates into CASKDRDYGYTF.

CDR3 DNA: TGTGCCAGTAGTATAGGACAGATGAACACTGAAGCTTTCTTT. This translates into CASSIGQMNTEAFF. The chain links TRBV19 to TRBJ1-1, with D possibly TRBD1 on 5 matching bases. The CDR3 extends over 14 amino acids. V was pared by 1 base and J by 0 bases, with 6 bases between. Germline loops: CDR1 LNHDA, CDR2 SQIVND (reference sequence).

This clone was seen more than once but under ten times. The chain carries TRBV28 and TRBJ1-2, with D hard to call. With 2 bases removed from V and 6 bases from J, the gap between germline ends came to 13 bases. This CDR3 has 14 amino acids. Germline V lookup: CDR1 MDHEN, CDR2 SYDVKM. CDR3 in amino acids: CASSLLDRGNGYTF. In DNA form, the CDR3 reads TGTGCCAGCAGTTTACTAGACCGGGGAAATGGCTACACCTTC.

This clone was seen once. The chain combines TRBV7-2 with TRBJ1-2; no definite D call. With 5 bases removed from V and 9 bases from J, the gap between germline ends came to 16 bases. The CDR3 totals 13 residues. CDR1 and CDR2 (germline): SGHTA, FQGNSA. The CDR3 sequence is CASSQNSGGSYTF. As DNA, the CDR3 is TGTGCCAGCAGCCAAAACTCAGGAGGAAGCTACACCTTC.

This chain links TRBV18 with TRBJ2-5; 8 bases fit TRBD1. The ends lost 3 bases at V and 5 bases at J; junction bases unmatched: 11. The CDR3 is 16 residues long. The germline V gene has CDR1 KGHSH and CDR2 LQKENI. The CDR3 sequence: CASSPTPGQEFETQYF. Here the CDR3 DNA reads TGTGCCAGCTCACCGACGCCGGGACAGGAGTTCGAGACCCAGTACTTC.

V gene TRBV6-4 combines with J gene TRBJ2-2; TRBD1 matches at 8 bases. The CDR3 totals 16 residues. Per the germline V gene, CDR1 is MRHNA and CDR2 is SNTAGT. J was trimmed by 4 bases and V by 0 bases; bases with no gene match: 4. The CDR3 DNA follows: TGTGCCAGCAGTGACTCGACAGGGGACGGCACCGGGGAGCTGTTTTTT. It yields the protein CASSDSTGDGTGELFF.

This chain links TRBV5-4 with TRBJ1-4; D not certain. Trimming took off 0 bases at V and 8 bases at J, with 8 bases between the two ends. The length of the CDR3 is 13 residues. The germline CDR1 and CDR2 sequences are SGHNT and YYREEE (reference sequence). The CDR3: CASSLDPGEKLFF. For the CDR3, the DNA is TGTGCCAGCAGCTTGGACCCGGGGGAAAAACTGTTTTTT.

This clone was recorded only once. The gene calls are TRBV11-2 and TRBJ2-1; no clear D gene. The CDR3 is 9 amino acids. Trimming cost V 7 bases and J 12 bases, with 7 bases left between them. The germline gives CDR1 SGHAT, CDR2 FQNNGV. The CDR3 bases are TGTGCCAGCACCCCGAGGCAGTTCTTC. This codes for CASTPRQFF.

The chain links TRBV7-2 to TRBJ1-5; TRBD1 might be the D (6 bases). CDR3 length: 14 amino acids. V was cut by 1 base and J by 6 bases, with 10 bases left in between. Germline V gene data show CDR1 as SGHTA and CDR2 as FQGNSA. CDR3 sequence: CASSLERQVQPQHF. The CDR3 DNA sequence: TGTGCCAGCAGCTTAGAGAGACAGGTTCAGCCCCAGCATTTT. The whole variable domain, filled in from reference TRBV7-2 and TRBJ1-5, reads GAGVSQSPSNKVTEKGKDVELRCDPISGHTALYWYRQSLGQGLEFLIYFQGNSAPDKSGLPSDRFSAERTGGSVSTLTIQRTQQEDSAVYLCASSLERQVQPQHFGDGTRLSIL.

This chain joins TRBV10-3 and TRBJ2-7; D is possibly TRBD1 (6 bases). CDR1 and CDR2 (germline): ENHRY, SYGVKD. The CDR3 contains 15 residues. The V end lost 6 bases, the J end lost 3 bases, and 18 bases lay between the germline ends. Written as DNA, the CDR3 is TGTGCCATCAGCGACACCCGGGACATACACTACGAGCAGTACGTC. This sequence encodes CAISDTRDIHYEQYV.

The J gene is TRBJ2-1, the V gene TRBV9; 7 bases line up with TRBD1. The CDR3 has 16 amino acids. The J segment lost 1 base and the V segment lost 3 bases, leaving 7 bases of the junction unmatched. Germline V gives CDR1 SGDLS, CDR2 YYNGEE. In DNA form, the CDR3 reads TGTGCCAGCAGCGCCAGGGCAGGGGGTTCCTACAATGAGCAGTTCTTC. Translating gives CASSARAGGSYNEQFF. Variable domain in full (rest from reference TRBV9 and TRBJ2-1): DSGVTQTPKHLITATGQRVTLRCSPRSGDLSVYWYQQSLDQGLQFLIQYYNGEERAKGNILERFSAQQFPDLHSELNLSSLELGDSALYFCASSARAGGSYNEQFFGPGTRLTVL.

V gene TRBV6-5 combines with J gene TRBJ1-2; 9 bases are a match to TRBD1. V lost 2 bases to trimming and J lost 7 bases; unmatched junction nucleotides: 11. The CDR3 loop spans 16 amino acids. Germline CDR1 is MNHEY and CDR2 is SVGAGI. The CDR3 DNA reads TGTGCCAGCAGTTACGCTACCGGGACAGGGAAAGGTGGCTACACCTTC. The encoded protein is CASSYATGTGKGGYTF.

This chain uses TRBV21-1 with TRBJ2-7; TRBD1 is the table's D call and was not checked against the DNA. TRBV21-1 represents a pseudogene. There are 15 residues in the CDR3. CDR3 amino acids: CATDLWTGSSYEQYV. The CDR3 DNA is TGTGCCACTGATTTGTGGACAGGGAGCTCCTACGAGCAGTACGTC.

The chain links TRBV2 to TRBJ1-1, with D tentatively TRBD1 (6 bases). The germline V and J ends were trimmed by 3 bases and 1 base, with 12 bases remaining between them. The germline CDR1 and CDR2 sequences are SNHLY and FYNNEI. The CDR3 has 15 amino acids. CDR3 DNA sequence: TGTGCCAGCAGTGAGAAGACAGGTCGGAACACTGAAGCTTTCTTT. Its protein is CASSEKTGRNTEAFF.

The chain uses TRBV10-1 and TRBJ2-2, with a tentative D call TRBD1 (6 bases). There are 14 residues in the CDR3. The germline gives CDR1 WNHNN, CDR2 SYGVQD (reference sequence). V lost 0 bases and J 6 bases, leaving 8 bases between the germline ends. The DNA for the CDR3 is TGCGCCAGCAGTGAGTCTAGACAGGCCGGGGAGCTGTTTTTT. As protein: CASSESRQAGELFF.

This rearrangement joins TRBV27 to TRBJ1-4; the D is unclear. Trimming left V 6 bases short and J 3 bases short, with 5 bases between. Per the germline V gene, CDR1 is MNHEY and CDR2 is SMNVEV (reference sequence). CDR3 length: 12 residues. This CDR3 reads CASSRSNEKLFF. In DNA form, the CDR3 reads TGTGCCAGCAGCAGATCTAATGAAAAACTGTTTTTT.